The 14 T cell receptor beta chains in this list originate from one sample, sequenced in a study of T cell responses to AZD1222 COVID-19 vaccine. The repertoire was sequenced with immunoSEQ multiplex PCR; TCRdb's copy has only in-frame clones and lacks some. The table lists about 150,000 clones, 80% to 90% of them singletons. The starting material was peripheral blood, obtained on day 0 of MenACWY control vaccination. These TCRs come from an adult in good health.

In this sample, this clone turned up once. This chain uses TRBV6-1 with TRBJ1-2; a weak D match, TRBD1 (5 bases). V gave up 3 bases and J gave up 8 bases, with 25 bases separating them. This CDR3 has 17 residues. In germline, CDR1 is MNHNS, CDR2 SASEGT. CDR3 sequence: CASSDPTPGVIPPGYTF. As DNA, the CDR3 is TGTGCCAGCAGTGATCCCACCCCGGGGGTCATTCCACCGGGCTACACCTTC.

V gene TRBV7-9 combines with J gene TRBJ1-4; TRBD1 matches 8 bases. Germline CDR1 and CDR2: SEHNR and FQNEAQ (reference sequence). This CDR3 has 17 residues. V dropped 5 bases and J dropped 0; count of bases not matched to a gene: 8. CDR3 sequence reads: CASSLRGTGPTNEKLFF. As DNA, the CDR3 is TGTGCCAGCAGCCTCAGGGGGACAGGACCAACTAATGAAAAACTGTTTTTT.

This clone was seen only once. The chain recombines TRBV7-2 with TRBJ2-7; D is unresolved. Germline CDR1 is SGHTA and CDR2 is FQGNSA. V was clipped by 10 bases and J by 0 bases, with 16 bases between them. This CDR3 spans 14 amino acids. CDR3 coding DNA: TGTGCCACGCGCCTCGGAACTTCCTCCTACGAGCAGTACTTC. Protein: CATRLGTSSYEQYF.

CDR3 nucleotides: TGTGCCACCAGTGACCCCACCCAAGATACGCAGTATTTT. Residues: CATSDPTQDTQYF. The J gene is TRBJ2-3, the V gene TRBV24-1; no reliable D call. Looked up from germline, CDR1 is KGHDR and CDR2 is SFDVKD. This CDR3 is built from 13 residues. The V end was cut by 4 bases, the J end by 5 bases, with 9 bases between.

The sample holds one count of this clone. The V gene is TRBV15, the J gene TRBJ2-7; TRBD1 matches at 8 bases. The CDR3 consists of 14 residues. V shed 4 bases and J 2 bases; nucleotides not matched to a gene: 4. Looked up from germline, CDR1 is LNHNV and CDR2 is YYDKDF (reference sequence). The CDR3 is CATSTRTGPYEQYF. As DNA, the CDR3 is TGTGCCACCAGCACCCGGACAGGGCCCTACGAGCAGTACTTC.

The chain recombines TRBV5-1 with TRBJ1-3, with 9 positions matching TRBD1. CDR3 length: 16 amino acids. Trimming took 2 bases from V and 0 from J; bases not matched to a gene: 3. Looked up from germline, CDR1 is SGHRS and CDR2 is YFSETQ. CDR3 nucleotides: TGCGCCAGCAGCTTCGGGACAGGGCTCTCTGGAAACACCATATATTTT. Translating gives CASSFGTGLSGNTIYF.

The V call is TRBV30, the J call TRBJ1-3; D not resolved. Germline-derived CDR1 and CDR2 are GTSNPN and SVGIG (reference sequence). The CDR3 loop spans 13 amino acids. The V end lost 2 bases, the J end lost 3 bases, and 8 bases lay between the germline ends. CDR3 sequence (DNA): TGTGCCTGGAGTCGTACGGATGGAAACACCATATATTTT. It yields the protein CAWSRTDGNTIYF.

This chain links TRBV10-3 with TRBJ1-1, with TRBD1 as a possible D gene (6 bases). Trimming shortened V by 7 bases and J by 3 bases, and 9 bases separated the two germline ends. There are 12 residues in the CDR3. Germline values: CDR1 ENHRY, CDR2 SYGVKD. CDR3 sequence: CAIKGGDTEAFF. CDR3 DNA sequence: TGTGCCATCAAGGGGGGGGACACTGAAGCTTTCTTT.

The rearrangement uses TRBV11-2 and TRBJ1-2; 8 bases are a match to TRBD1. The CDR3 is 17 amino acids. Germline lookup yields CDR1 SGHAT and CDR2 FQNNGV. The V gene end was trimmed by 0 bases and the J gene end by 4 bases; junction bases not matched to a gene: 10. The CDR3 is CASSLEGAAGGLYGYTF. The CDR3 DNA is TGTGCCAGCAGCTTAGAGGGAGCGGCAGGGGGCCTCTATGGCTACACCTTC.

The rearrangement joins TRBV23-1 to TRBJ2-7; D is possibly TRBD2 (5 bases). TRBV23-1 belongs to the ORF category, with a function that is uncertain. This CDR3 is built from 13 residues. The V gene lost 8 bases and the J gene lost 5 bases, with 16 bases spanning the gap. The CDR3 sequence: CASLVPGSNEQYV. DNA for the CDR3: TGCGCCAGCCTAGTCCCGGGATCTAACGAGCAGTACGTC.

The rearrangement joins TRBV12-3 or TRBV12-4 to TRBJ1-5, with D hard to call. The CDR3 is 13 amino acids. Deletions cut 2 bases from V and 8 bases from J, with 10 bases between. The CDR3 DNA is TGTGCCAGCAGTTTAAAAGGGATTGAGCCCCAGCATTTT. It encodes CASSLKGIEPQHF.

V is TRBV29-1 and J is TRBJ1-1; 7 positions match TRBD1. Unmatched junction bases numbered 15, after V lost 8 bases and J lost 6 bases. Germline loops: CDR1 SQVTM, CDR2 ANQGSEA. This CDR3 contains 14 residues. CDR3 loop: CSTRDSWRGPEAFF. The DNA of the CDR3 is TGCAGCACACGGGACAGTTGGCGAGGCCCTGAAGCTTTCTTT.

The chain links TRBV6-5 to TRBJ2-2; D is possibly TRBD2 (5 bases). With 6 bases removed from V and 5 bases from J, the gap between germline ends came to 16 bases. This CDR3 has 15 amino acids. Germline V gene sequence: CDR1 MNHEY, CDR2 SVGAGI. CDR3 amino acids: CASRKRHLGTGELFF. Here the CDR3 DNA reads TGTGCCAGCAGAAAGCGGCATCTGGGGACCGGGGAGCTGTTTTTT.

The chain recombines TRBV9 with TRBJ1-1, with D perhaps TRBD1 (5 bases). This CDR3 has 15 residues. Germline loops: CDR1 SGDLS, CDR2 YYNGEE. V was pared by 4 bases and J by 8 bases, with 21 bases between. The CDR3 loop is CASSLQGNPTSEAFF. CDR3 nucleotide sequence: TGTGCCAGCAGCCTCCAGGGAAACCCGACGTCCGAAGCTTTCTTT.